This entry features one TCR beta chain sequence. This sample is part of a study of blood T cell repertoires in COVID-19. Looking at the study overall: Sites across the United States, Italy and Spain contributed samples from acute and convalescent COVID-19. From T cells, B-cell-depleted T cells, or PBMCs came the material, which was cDNA or gDNA.

Per the original methods: Estimation of nucleated cell counts relied on the amplification of reference gene primers. The method was immunoSEQ multiplex PCR; TCRdb's version includes in-frame clones alone and lacks a portion of them. V, J and clone size reflect that table, while D and trimming were determined from the DNA. The sample shows about 140,000 clones, 80% of them seen only once. CDR1 LNHNV and CDR2 YYDKDF come from the germline V gene (reference sequence). V was shortened by 10 bases and J by 4 bases, with 13 bases between the two germline ends. This CDR3 is 13 amino acids long. The chain has TRBV15 and TRBJ2-2; D not resolved. This TCR derives from a man aged 70 or older who had recovered from COVID-19. The specimen sequenced was peripheral blood. CDR3 nucleotide sequence: TGTGCCATCAAGGATTCGGGCACCGGGGAGCTGTTTTTT. It codes for CAIKDSGTGELFF. The variable domain in full, completed from reference TRBV15 and TRBJ2-2, reads DAMVIQNPRYQVTQFGKPVTLSCSQTLNHNVMYWYQQKSSQAPKLLFHYYDKDFNNEADTPDNFQSRRPNTSFCFLDIRSPGLGDTAMYLCAIKDSGTGELFFGEGSRLTVL.